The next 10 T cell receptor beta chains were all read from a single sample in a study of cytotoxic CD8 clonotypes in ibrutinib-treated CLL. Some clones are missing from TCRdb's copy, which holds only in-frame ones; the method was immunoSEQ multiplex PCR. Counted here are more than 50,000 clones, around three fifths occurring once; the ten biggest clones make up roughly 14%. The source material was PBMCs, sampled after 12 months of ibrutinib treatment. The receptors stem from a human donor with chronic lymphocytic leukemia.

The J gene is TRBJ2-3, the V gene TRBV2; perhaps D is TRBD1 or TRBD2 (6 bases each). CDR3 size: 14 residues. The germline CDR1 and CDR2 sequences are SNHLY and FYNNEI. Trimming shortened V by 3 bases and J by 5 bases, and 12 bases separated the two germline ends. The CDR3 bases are TGTGCCAGCAGTGACTCGGGGGCCCAAGATACGCAGTATTTT. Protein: CASSDSGAQDTQYF.

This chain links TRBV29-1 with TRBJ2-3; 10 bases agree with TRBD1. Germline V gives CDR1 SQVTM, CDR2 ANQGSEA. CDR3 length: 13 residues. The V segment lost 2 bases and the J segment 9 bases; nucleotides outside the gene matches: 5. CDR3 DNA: TGCAGCGTTGAAAGACAGGGGGCGCCGACGCAGTATTTT. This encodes CSVERQGAPTQYF.

The CDR3 spells CASSLAGQTTDTQYF. Written as DNA, the CDR3 is TGTGCCAGCAGCTTAGCCGGACAGACTACAGATACGCAGTATTTT. The genes are TRBV7-9 and TRBJ2-3; D is possibly TRBD1 (6 bases). There are 15 residues in the CDR3. Germline V gene sequence: CDR1 SEHNR, CDR2 FQNEAQ (reference sequence). Between the trimmed V and J ends, which lost 0 bases and 3 bases, there was a span of 10 bases.

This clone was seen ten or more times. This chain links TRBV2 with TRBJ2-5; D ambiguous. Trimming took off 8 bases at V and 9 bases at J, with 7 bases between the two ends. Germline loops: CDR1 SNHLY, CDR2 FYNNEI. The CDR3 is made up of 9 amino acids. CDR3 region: CASDFSQYF. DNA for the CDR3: TGTGCCAGCGATTTCTCCCAGTACTTC. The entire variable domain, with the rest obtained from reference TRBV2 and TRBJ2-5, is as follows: EPEVTQTPSHQVTQMGQEVILRCVPISNHLYFYWYRQILGQKVEFLVSFYNNEISEKSEIFDDQFSVERPDGSNFTLKIRSTKLEDSAMYFCASDFSQYFGPGTRLLVL.

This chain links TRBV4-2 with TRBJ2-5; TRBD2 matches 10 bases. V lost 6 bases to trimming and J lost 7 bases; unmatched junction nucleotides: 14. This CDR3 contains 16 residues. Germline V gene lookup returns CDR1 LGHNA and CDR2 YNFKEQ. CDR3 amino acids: CASSPSGREVLGTQYF. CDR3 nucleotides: TGTGCCAGCAGTCCTAGCGGGAGAGAGGTACTCGGGACCCAGTACTTC.

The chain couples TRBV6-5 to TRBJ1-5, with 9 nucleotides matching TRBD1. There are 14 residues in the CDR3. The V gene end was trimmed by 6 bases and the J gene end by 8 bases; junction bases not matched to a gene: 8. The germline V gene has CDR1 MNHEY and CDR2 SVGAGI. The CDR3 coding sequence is TGTGCCAGCAGCCCAGGGACAGGGTGGGAGCCCCAGCATTTT. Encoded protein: CASSPGTGWEPQHF.

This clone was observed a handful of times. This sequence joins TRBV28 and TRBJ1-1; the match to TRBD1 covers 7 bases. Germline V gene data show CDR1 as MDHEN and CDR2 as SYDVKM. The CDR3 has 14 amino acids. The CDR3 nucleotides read TGTGCGAGAGACTTAGACAGGGTGAACACTGAAGCTTTCTTT. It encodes CARDLDRVNTEAFF. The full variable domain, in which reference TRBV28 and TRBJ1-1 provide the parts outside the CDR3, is DVKVTQSSRYLVKRTGEKVFLECVQDMDHENMFWYRQDPGLGLRLIYFSYDVKMKEKGDIPEGYSVSREKKERFSLILESASTNQTSMYLCARDLDRVNTEAFFGQGTRLTVV.

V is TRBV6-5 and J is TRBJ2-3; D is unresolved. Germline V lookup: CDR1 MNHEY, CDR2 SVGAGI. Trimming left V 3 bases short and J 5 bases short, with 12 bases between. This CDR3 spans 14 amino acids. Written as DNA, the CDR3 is TGTGCCAGCAGTTATTCCCCCTCCATAGATACGCAGTATTTT. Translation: CASSYSPSIDTQYF.

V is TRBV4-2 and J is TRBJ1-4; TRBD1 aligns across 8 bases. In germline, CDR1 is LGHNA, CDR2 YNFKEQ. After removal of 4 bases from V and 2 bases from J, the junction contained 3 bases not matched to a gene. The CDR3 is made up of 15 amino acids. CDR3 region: CASSLTGGTNEKLFF. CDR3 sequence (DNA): TGTGCCAGCAGCCTTACAGGGGGTACTAATGAAAAACTGTTTTTT.

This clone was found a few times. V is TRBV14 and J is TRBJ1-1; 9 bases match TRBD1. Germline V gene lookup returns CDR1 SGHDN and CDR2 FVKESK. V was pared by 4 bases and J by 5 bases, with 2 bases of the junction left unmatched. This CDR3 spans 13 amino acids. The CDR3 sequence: CASSRGTGTEAFF. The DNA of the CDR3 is TGTGCCAGCAGCCGCGGGACAGGGACTGAAGCTTTCTTT.